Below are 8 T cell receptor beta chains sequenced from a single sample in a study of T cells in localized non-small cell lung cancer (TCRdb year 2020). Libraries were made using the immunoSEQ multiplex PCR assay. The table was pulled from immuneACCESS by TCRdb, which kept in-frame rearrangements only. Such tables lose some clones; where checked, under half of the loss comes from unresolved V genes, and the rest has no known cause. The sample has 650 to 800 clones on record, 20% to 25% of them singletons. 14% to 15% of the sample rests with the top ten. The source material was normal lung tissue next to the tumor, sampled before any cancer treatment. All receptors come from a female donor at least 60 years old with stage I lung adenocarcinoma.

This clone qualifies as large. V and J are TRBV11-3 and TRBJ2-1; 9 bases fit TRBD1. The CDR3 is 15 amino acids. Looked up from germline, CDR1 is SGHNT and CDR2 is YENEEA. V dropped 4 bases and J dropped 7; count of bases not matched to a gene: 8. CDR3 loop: CASSSRQGGKNEQFF. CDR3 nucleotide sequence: TGTGCCAGCAGCTCCCGACAGGGGGGTAAGAATGAGCAGTTCTTC.

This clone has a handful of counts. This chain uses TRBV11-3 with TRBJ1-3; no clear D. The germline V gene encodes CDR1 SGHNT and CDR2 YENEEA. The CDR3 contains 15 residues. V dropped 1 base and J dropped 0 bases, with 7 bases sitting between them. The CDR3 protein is CASSLGGYSGNTIYF. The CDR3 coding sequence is TGTGCCAGCAGCTTAGGCGGGTACTCTGGAAACACCATATATTTT.

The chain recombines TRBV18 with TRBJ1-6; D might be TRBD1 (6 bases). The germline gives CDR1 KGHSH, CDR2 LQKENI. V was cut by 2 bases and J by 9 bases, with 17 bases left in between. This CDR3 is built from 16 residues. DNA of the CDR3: TGTGCCAGCTCACCAACCGCCGGGGGGCAGGGTTCACCCCTCCACTTT. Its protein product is CASSPTAGGQGSPLHF.

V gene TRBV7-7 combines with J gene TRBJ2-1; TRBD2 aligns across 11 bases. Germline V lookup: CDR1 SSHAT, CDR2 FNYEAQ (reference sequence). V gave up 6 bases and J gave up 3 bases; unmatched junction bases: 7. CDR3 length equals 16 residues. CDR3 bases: TGTGCCAGCAGGGCAACCGGGACTAGCGGCTACAATGAGCAGTTCTTC. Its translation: CASRATGTSGYNEQFF.

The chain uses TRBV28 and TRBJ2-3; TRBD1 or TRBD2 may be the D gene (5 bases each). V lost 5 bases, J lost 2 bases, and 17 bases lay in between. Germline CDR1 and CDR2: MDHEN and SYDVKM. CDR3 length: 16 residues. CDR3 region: CASSPSGTKYTDTQYF. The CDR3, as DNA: TGTGCCAGCAGTCCATCCGGGACCAAGTACACAGATACGCAGTATTTT.

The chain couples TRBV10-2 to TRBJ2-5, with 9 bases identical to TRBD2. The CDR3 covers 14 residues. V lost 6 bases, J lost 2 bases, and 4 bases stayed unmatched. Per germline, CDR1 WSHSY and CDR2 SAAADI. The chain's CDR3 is CASRIAGVQETQYF. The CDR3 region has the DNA TGCGCCAGCAGAATAGCGGGGGTACAAGAGACCCAGTACTTC.

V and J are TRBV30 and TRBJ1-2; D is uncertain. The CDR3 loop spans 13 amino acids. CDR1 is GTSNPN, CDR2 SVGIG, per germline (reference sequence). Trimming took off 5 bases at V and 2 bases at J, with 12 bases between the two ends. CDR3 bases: TGTGCCTGGGCAAACCAGGTAAACTATGGCTACACCTTC. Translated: CAWANQVNYGYTF.

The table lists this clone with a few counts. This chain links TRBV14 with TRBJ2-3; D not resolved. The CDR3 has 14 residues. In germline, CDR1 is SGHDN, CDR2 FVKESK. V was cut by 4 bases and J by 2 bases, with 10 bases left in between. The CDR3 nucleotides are TGTGCCAGCAGCCCCGGGCCCAACACAGATACGCAGTATTTT. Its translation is CASSPGPNTDTQYF.